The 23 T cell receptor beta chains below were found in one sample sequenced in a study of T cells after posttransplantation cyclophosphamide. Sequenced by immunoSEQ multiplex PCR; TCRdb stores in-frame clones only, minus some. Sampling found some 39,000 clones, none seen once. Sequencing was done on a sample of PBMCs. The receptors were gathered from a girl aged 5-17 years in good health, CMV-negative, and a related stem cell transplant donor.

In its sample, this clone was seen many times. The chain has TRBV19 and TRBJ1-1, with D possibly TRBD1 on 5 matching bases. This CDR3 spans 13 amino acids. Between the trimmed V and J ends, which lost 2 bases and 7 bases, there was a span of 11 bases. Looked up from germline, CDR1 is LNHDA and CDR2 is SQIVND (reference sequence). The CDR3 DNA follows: TGTGCCAGTAGTATAAGCAGGGCCGGTGAAGCTTTCTTT. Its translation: CASSISRAGEAFF.

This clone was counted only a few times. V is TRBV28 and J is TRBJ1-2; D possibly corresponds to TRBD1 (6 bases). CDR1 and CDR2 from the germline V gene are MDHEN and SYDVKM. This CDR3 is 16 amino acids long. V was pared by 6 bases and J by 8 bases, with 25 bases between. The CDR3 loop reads CASRQQGHSRSEGYTF. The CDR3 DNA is TGTGCCAGCAGGCAGCAGGGACATAGCAGGTCGGAGGGCTACACCTTC.

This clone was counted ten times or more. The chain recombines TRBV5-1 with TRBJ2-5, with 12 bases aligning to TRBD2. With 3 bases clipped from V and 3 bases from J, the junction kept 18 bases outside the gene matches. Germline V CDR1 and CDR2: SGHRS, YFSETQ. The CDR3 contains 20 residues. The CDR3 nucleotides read TGCGCCAGCAGCTCCGTATGGGGACTAGCGGGCCTTGTACGGGAAGAGACCCAGTACTTC. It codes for CASSSVWGLAGLVREETQYF.

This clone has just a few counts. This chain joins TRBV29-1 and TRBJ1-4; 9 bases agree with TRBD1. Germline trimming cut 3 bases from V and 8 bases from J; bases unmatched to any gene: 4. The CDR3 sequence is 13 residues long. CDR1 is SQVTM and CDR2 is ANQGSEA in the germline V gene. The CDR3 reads CSVETGGLEKLFF. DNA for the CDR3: TGCAGCGTTGAGACAGGGGGATTGGAAAAACTGTTTTTT.

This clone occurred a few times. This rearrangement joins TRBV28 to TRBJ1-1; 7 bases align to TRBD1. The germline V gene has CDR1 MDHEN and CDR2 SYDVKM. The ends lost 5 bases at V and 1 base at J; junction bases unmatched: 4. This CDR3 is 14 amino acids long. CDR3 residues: CASSPGDRNTEAFF. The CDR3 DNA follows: TGTGCCAGCAGTCCGGGGGACAGGAACACTGAAGCTTTCTTT. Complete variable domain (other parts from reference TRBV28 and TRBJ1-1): DVKVTQSSRYLVKRTGEKVFLECVQDMDHENMFWYRQDPGLGLRLIYFSYDVKMKEKGDIPEGYSVSREKKERFSLILESASTNQTSMYLCASSPGDRNTEAFFGQGTRLTVV.

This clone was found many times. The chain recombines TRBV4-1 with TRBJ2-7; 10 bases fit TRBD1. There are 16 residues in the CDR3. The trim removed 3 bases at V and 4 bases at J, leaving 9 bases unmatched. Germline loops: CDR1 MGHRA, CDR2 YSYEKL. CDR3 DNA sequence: TGCGCCAGCAGCCAGCCCGACAGGGGGCGTTTGTACGAGCAGTACTTC. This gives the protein CASSQPDRGRLYEQYF.

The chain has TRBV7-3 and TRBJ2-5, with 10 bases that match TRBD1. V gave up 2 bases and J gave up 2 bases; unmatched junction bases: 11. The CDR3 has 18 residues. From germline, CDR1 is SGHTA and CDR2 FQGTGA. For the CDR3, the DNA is TGTGCCAGCAGCTTAGTGGGACAGGGGAGTCCCAAACAAGAGACCCAGTACTTC. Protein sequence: CASSLVGQGSPKQETQYF.

The CDR3 nucleotides read TGTGCCAGTAGTATAAGTGCCAGGGAAAATGAAAAACTGTTTTTT. It translates to CASSISARENEKLFF. This rearrangement joins TRBV19 to TRBJ1-4; D may be TRBD1 (5 bases). Per germline, CDR1 LNHDA and CDR2 SQIVND (reference sequence). V dropped 2 bases and J dropped 5 bases, with 12 bases sitting between them. The CDR3 extends over 15 amino acids.

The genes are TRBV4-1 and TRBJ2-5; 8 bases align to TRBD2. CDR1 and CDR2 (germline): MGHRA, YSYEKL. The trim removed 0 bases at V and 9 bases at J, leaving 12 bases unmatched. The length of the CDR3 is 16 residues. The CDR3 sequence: CASSQEYGGVILAQYF. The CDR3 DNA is TGCGCCAGCAGCCAAGAGTACGGGGGGGTGATATTGGCCCAGTACTTC.

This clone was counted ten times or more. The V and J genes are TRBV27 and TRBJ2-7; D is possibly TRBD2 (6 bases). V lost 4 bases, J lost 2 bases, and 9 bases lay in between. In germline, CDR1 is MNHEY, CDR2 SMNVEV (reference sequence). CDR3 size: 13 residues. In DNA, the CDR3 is TGTGCCAGCAGTTACGGCGGGGCCTACGAGCAGTACTTC. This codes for CASSYGGAYEQYF.

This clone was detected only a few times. The CDR3 protein is CASSPLGVDGYTF. CDR3 DNA: TGTGCCAGCTCACCACTAGGGGTAGATGGCTACACCTTC. This rearrangement joins TRBV18 to TRBJ1-2; TRBD1 might be the D (5 bases). The germline V gene encodes CDR1 KGHSH and CDR2 LQKENI. V shed 1 base and J shed 6 bases, with 9 bases lying between them. This CDR3 comprises 13 residues.

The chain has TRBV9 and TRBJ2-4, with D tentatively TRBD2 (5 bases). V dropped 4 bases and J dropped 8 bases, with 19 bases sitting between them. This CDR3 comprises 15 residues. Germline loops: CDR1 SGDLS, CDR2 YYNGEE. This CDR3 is CASSPPSAAGDIQYF. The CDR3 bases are TGTGCCAGCAGCCCACCTTCGGCAGCCGGGGACATTCAGTACTTC. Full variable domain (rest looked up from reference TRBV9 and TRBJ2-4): DSGVTQTPKHLITATGQRVTLRCSPRSGDLSVYWYQQSLDQGLQFLIQYYNGEERAKGNILERFSAQQFPDLHSELNLSSLELGDSALYFCASSPPSAAGDIQYFGAGTRLSVL.

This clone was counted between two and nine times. CDR3 DNA sequence: TGTGCCAGCAGCCCCAGGGCGTGGGAGCAGTACTTC. Protein: CASSPRAWEQYF. The chain couples TRBV14 to TRBJ2-7; possibly TRBD1 for D (5 bases). This CDR3 spans 12 amino acids. Trimming took 4 bases from V and 7 from J, leaving 11 bases between them. The germline gives CDR1 SGHDN, CDR2 FVKESK.

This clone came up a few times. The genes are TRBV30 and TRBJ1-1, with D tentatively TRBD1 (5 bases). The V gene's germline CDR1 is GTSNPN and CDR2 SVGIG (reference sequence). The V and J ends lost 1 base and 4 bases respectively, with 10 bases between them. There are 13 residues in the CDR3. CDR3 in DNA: TGTGCCTGGAGTGACTCAGGGTTCACTGAAGCTTTCTTT. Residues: CAWSDSGFTEAFF.

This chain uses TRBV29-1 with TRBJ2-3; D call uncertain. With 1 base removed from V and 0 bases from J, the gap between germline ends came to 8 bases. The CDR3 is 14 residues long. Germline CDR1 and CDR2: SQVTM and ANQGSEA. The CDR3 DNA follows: TGCAGCGTTGAAGGTACGACTAGCACAGATACGCAGTATTTT. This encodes CSVEGTTSTDTQYF.

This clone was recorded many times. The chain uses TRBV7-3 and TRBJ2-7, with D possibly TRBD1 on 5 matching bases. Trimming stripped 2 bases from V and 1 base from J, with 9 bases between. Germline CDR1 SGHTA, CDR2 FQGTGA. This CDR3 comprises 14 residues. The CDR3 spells CASSLSTESYEQYF. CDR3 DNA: TGTGCCAGCAGCTTATCGACAGAATCCTACGAGCAGTACTTC. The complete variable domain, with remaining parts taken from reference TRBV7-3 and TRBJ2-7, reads GAGVSQTPSNKVTEKGKYVELRCDPISGHTALYWYRQSLGQGPEFLIYFQGTGAADDSGLPNDRFFAVRPEGSVSTLKIQRTERGDSAVYLCASSLSTESYEQYFGPGTRLTVT.

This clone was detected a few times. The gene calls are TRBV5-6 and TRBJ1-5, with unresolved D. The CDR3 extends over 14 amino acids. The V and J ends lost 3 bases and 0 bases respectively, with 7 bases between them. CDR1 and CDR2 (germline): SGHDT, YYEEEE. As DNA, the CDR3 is TGTGCCAGCAGCTCCGAGTATAGCAATCAGCCCCAGCATTTT. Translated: CASSSEYSNQPQHF.

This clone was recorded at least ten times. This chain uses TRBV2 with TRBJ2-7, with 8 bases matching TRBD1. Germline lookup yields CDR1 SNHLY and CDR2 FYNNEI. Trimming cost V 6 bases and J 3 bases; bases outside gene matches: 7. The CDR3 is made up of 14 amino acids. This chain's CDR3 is CASSDGDRIYEQYF. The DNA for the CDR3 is TGTGCCAGCAGCGATGGGGACAGGATCTACGAGCAGTACTTC.

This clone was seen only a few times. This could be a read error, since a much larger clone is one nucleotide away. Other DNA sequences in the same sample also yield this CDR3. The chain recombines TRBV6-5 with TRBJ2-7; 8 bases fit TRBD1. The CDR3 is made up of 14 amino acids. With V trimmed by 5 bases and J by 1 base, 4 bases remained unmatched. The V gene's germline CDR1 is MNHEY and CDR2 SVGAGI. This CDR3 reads CASSTTGGSYEQYF. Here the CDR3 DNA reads TGTGCCAGCAGTACAACAGGGGGTTCCTACGAGCAGTACTTC.

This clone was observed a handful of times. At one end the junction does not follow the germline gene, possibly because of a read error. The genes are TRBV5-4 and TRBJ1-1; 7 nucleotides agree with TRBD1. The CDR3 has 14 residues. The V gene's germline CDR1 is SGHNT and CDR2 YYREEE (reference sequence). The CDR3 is CASSPEPGTALTVF. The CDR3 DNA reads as TGTGCCAGCAGCCCCGAGCCTGGGACAGCCCTTACTGTCTTT.

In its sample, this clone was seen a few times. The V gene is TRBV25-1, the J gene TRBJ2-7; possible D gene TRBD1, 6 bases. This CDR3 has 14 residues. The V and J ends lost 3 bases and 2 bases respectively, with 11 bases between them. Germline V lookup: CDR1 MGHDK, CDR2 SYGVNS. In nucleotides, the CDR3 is TGTGCCAGCAGTGAGCTGGGGACAACCTACGAGCAGTACTTC. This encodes CASSELGTTYEQYF.

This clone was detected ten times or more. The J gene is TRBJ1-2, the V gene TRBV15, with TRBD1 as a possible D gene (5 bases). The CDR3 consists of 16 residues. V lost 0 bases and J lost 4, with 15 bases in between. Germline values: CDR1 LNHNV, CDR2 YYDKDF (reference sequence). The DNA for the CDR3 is TGTGCCACCAGCAGAGACCGTACGACAGTCCCCTATGGCTACACCTTC. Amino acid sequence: CATSRDRTTVPYGYTF.

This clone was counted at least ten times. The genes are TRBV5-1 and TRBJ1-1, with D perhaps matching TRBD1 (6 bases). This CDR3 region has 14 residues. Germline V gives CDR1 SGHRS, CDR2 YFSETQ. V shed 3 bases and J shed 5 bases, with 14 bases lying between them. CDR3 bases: TGCGCCAGCAGCTCAGATACAGGGTGGACTGAAGCTTTCTTT. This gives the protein CASSSDTGWTEAFF.